This T cell receptor (beta chain) was profiled in a study of CD8+CD57+ T cells in acquired aplastic anemia. Genomic DNA constituted the template upon which TCR beta VDJ and CDR3 profiling was performed. MiXCR, run by TCRdb on the reads, gives a single entry per CDR3 protein. The table shows 260,000 or so distinct CDR3 sequences, with around 43% occurring only once. CDR3 length: 14 amino acids. V dropped 10 bases and J dropped 3; count of bases not matched to a gene: 5. Germline loops: CDR1 LNHDA, CDR2 SQIVND (reference sequence). The sequenced patients had an expansion of CD8+CD57+ cells seen by flow cytometry. There are many counts of this clonotype.

The chain carries TRBV19 and TRBJ2-1; 11 bases are shared with TRBD2. The origin of this receptor is a human donor with aplastic anemia. The sequencing input was sorted CD4+, CD8+, or CD8+CD57+ T cells (not recorded which) from PBMCs. The CDR3: CATETSGDYNEQFF. CDR3 bases: TGTGCCACCGAGACTAGCGGGGACTACAATGAGCAGTTCTTC.